Below are 18 T cell receptor beta chains sequenced from a single sample in a study of blood T cell repertoires in COVID-19. The data were produced by immunoSEQ multiplex PCR, yet TCRdb's version contains in-frame clones alone and is incomplete. The data contain some 220,000 clones, roughly 80% of them singletons. Sequencing was performed on peripheral blood. These TCRs come from a woman aged 60-75 years with active or convalescent COVID-19.

The gene calls are TRBV5-1 and TRBJ1-1; 7 nucleotides line up with TRBD1. CDR1 is SGHRS and CDR2 is YFSETQ in the germline V gene. This CDR3 contains 16 residues. Trimming cost V 4 bases and J 1 base; bases outside gene matches: 10. The DNA for the CDR3 is TGCGCCAGCAGCAGAGGAACAGGGGAAGGGAACACTGAAGCTTTCTTT. Protein product: CASSRGTGEGNTEAFF.

The chain combines TRBV7-9 with TRBJ1-6, with TRBD1 matching over 9 bases. With V trimmed by 1 base and J by 8 bases, 3 bases remained unmatched. Germline-derived CDR1 and CDR2 are SEHNR and FQNEAQ (reference sequence). CDR3 size: 15 residues. The chain's CDR3 is CASSLVGQGDSPLHF. The CDR3 DNA follows: TGTGCCAGCAGCTTAGTGGGACAGGGCGATTCACCCCTCCACTTT.

The CDR3 bases are TGCGCCAGCACCACCACGGCCACAGGACGTAATTCACCCCTCCACTTT. This gives the protein CASTTTATGRNSPLHF. This chain uses TRBV5-1 with TRBJ1-6, with a tentative D call TRBD1 (5 bases). The V end lost 6 bases, the J end lost 6 bases, and 19 bases lay between the germline ends. CDR3 size: 16 residues. Per the germline V gene, CDR1 is SGHRS and CDR2 is YFSETQ.

The chain uses TRBV3-1 (or the pseudogene TRBV3-2) and TRBJ2-2; D call uncertain. The CDR3 spans 14 residues. V lost 0 bases and J lost 5, with 7 bases in between. The germline CDR1 and CDR2 sequences are LGHDT and YNNKEL (reference sequence). The CDR3 nucleotides read TGTGCCAGCAGCCAAGAACAAATTACCGGGGAGCTGTTTTTT. Amino acid sequence: CASSQEQITGELFF.

The rearrangement links TRBV7-2 to TRBJ2-7, with 12 bases that match TRBD2. Germline V gives CDR1 SGHTA, CDR2 FQGNSA. Trimming took 5 bases from V and 4 from J; bases not matched to a gene: 6. The CDR3 length is 15 residues. The CDR3, as DNA: TGTGCCAGCAGCGAATACGGGACTAGCGGGTACGAGCAGTACTTC. As protein: CASSEYGTSGYEQYF.

The CDR3 protein is CASSLLGQGYEKLFF. The CDR3 DNA sequence: TGTGCCAGCAGTTTATTGGGCCAGGGGTACGAAAAACTGTTTTTT. The rearrangement links TRBV27 to TRBJ1-4, with TRBD1 as a possible D gene (6 bases). CDR3 size: 15 residues. The germline V and J ends were trimmed by 1 base and 8 bases, with 14 bases remaining between them. The V gene's germline CDR1 is MNHEY and CDR2 SMNVEV (reference sequence). The full variable domain, rest sourced from reference TRBV27 and TRBJ1-4, is EAQVTQNPRYLITVTGKKLTVTCSQNMNHEYMSWYRQDPGLGLRQIYYSMNVEVTDKGDVPEGYKVSRKEKRNFPLILESPSPNQTSLYFCASSLLGQGYEKLFFGSGTQLSVL.

This chain uses TRBV7-9 with TRBJ2-1, with TRBD2 identical over 10 bases. The V gene's germline CDR1 is SEHNR and CDR2 FQNEAQ (reference sequence). With V trimmed by 4 bases and J by 7 bases, 10 bases remained unmatched. This CDR3 has 16 amino acids. The chain's CDR3 is CASSSTLAGDSNEQFF. CDR3 DNA sequence: TGTGCCAGCAGCTCGACCCTAGCGGGAGATTCAAATGAGCAGTTCTTC.

The chain combines TRBV23-1 with TRBJ1-2; TRBD1 might be the D (6 bases). TRBV23-1 is an ORF, and what it does is uncertain. Trimming removed 8 bases at V and 5 bases at J, with 15 bases between. This CDR3 is 13 amino acids long. The CDR3 sequence: CASPCHRVYGYTF. CDR3 DNA: TGCGCCAGCCCTTGCCACAGGGTGTATGGCTACACCTTC.

The V gene is TRBV7-6, the J gene TRBJ2-7; the D gene is possibly TRBD1 (6 bases). CDR1 is SGHVS and CDR2 is FNYEAQ in the germline V gene. V lost 5 bases to trimming and J lost 6 bases, with 20 bases between them. This CDR3 contains 15 residues. The CDR3 DNA follows: TGTGCCAGCAGCACAGTCCCAGGGGTGGAGTCCGAGCAGTACTTC. This gives the protein CASSTVPGVESEQYF. Variable domain in full (rest from reference TRBV7-6 and TRBJ2-7): GAGVSQSPRYKVTKRGQDVALRCDPISGHVSLYWYRQALGQGPEFLTYFNYEAQQDKSGLPNDRFSAERPEGSISTLTIQRTEQRDSAMYRCASSTVPGVESEQYFGPGTRLTVT.

V gene TRBV19 combines with J gene TRBJ2-7; 12 positions agree with TRBD2. The germline V gene has CDR1 LNHDA and CDR2 SQIVND (reference sequence). V shed 1 base, J shed 4 bases, and the junction held 8 bases outside the gene matches. CDR3 length: 17 amino acids. CDR3 sequence (DNA): TGTGCCAGTAGTATAGCCCGCCTAGCGGGAGGGATTTACGAGCAGTACTTC. It codes for CASSIARLAGGIYEQYF. The variable domain in full, with the rest retrieved from reference TRBV19 and TRBJ2-7, is DGGITQSPKYLFRKEGQNVTLSCEQNLNHDAMYWYRQDPGQGLRLIYYSQIVNDFQKGDIAEGYSVSREKKESFPLTVTSAQKNPTAFYLCASSIARLAGGIYEQYFGPGTRLTVT.

This clone was picked up one time. This chain joins TRBV27 and TRBJ1-1; TRBD1 aligns across 9 bases. From germline, CDR1 is MNHEY and CDR2 SMNVEV (reference sequence). The CDR3 totals 14 residues. Unmatched junction bases numbered 3, after V lost 7 bases and J lost 0 bases. The CDR3 DNA follows: TGTGCCAGCAAGGGACAGGGAATGAACACTGAAGCTTTCTTT. Amino acid sequence: CASKGQGMNTEAFF.

This clone showed up many times. The chain carries TRBV4-1 and TRBJ2-7; TRBD2 might be the D (6 bases). CDR1 and CDR2 (germline): MGHRA, YSYEKL. V was pared by 8 bases and J by 0 bases, with 20 bases between. The CDR3 runs 16 residues. The CDR3 sequence: CASAGREGASSYEQYF. CDR3 nucleotides: TGCGCCAGCGCGGGGCGGGAAGGAGCCTCCTCCTACGAGCAGTACTTC.

This clone showed up just a few times. The chain recombines TRBV28 with TRBJ2-7; possible D gene TRBD1, 6 bases. Germline V gene sequence: CDR1 MDHEN, CDR2 SYDVKM. CDR3 size: 16 residues. V lost 2 bases, J lost 3 bases, and 17 bases lay in between. This CDR3 reads CASSLATGLGYYEQYV. CDR3 DNA sequence: TGTGCCAGCAGTTTAGCTACAGGGCTCGGGTACTACGAGCAGTACGTC.

The rearrangement uses TRBV7-9 and TRBJ2-7; 7 positions agree with TRBD1. Germline loops: CDR1 SEHNR, CDR2 FQNEAQ (reference sequence). Trimming cost V 5 bases and J 1 base; bases outside gene matches: 11. The CDR3 is made up of 16 amino acids. This CDR3 is CASSPLAQGSSYEQYF. For the CDR3, the DNA is TGTGCCAGCAGCCCCTTAGCACAGGGGTCTTCCTACGAGCAGTACTTC.

This rearrangement joins TRBV2 to TRBJ2-1; a possible D gene is TRBD1 (7 bases). Trimming left V 0 bases short and J 13 bases short, with 19 bases between. Germline V gives CDR1 SNHLY, CDR2 FYNNEI. The CDR3 spans 15 residues. The CDR3 loop reads CASSEARRAGGFQFF. The DNA for the CDR3 is TGTGCCAGCAGTGAAGCTAGGAGGGCAGGGGGGTTTCAGTTCTTC. The whole variable domain, filled in from reference TRBV2 and TRBJ2-1, reads EPEVTQTPSHQVTQMGQEVILRCVPISNHLYFYWYRQILGQKVEFLVSFYNNEISEKSEIFDDQFSVERPDGSNFTLKIRSTKLEDSAMYFCASSEARRAGGFQFFGPGTRLTVL.

V usage is TRBV19 and J usage is TRBJ1-5; 7 bases align to TRBD1. Trimming cost V 5 bases and J 1 base; bases outside gene matches: 8. The CDR3 covers 16 residues. From germline, CDR1 is LNHDA and CDR2 SQIVND (reference sequence). The CDR3 sequence is CASSSLDRASNQPQHF. The CDR3 nucleotides are TGTGCCAGTAGTTCCCTCGACAGGGCGAGCAATCAGCCCCAGCATTTT.

This chain uses TRBV15 with TRBJ2-5; D remains unclear. CDR3 size: 12 residues. Trimming removed 5 bases from V and 0 bases from J, with 4 bases in between. CDR1 and CDR2 from the germline V gene are LNHNV and YYDKDF (reference sequence). The CDR3 loop is CATSLYQETQYF. CDR3 in DNA: TGTGCCACCAGCCTCTACCAAGAGACCCAGTACTTC.

V and J are TRBV7-2 and TRBJ1-2, with D perhaps matching TRBD1 (5 bases). The CDR3 contains 15 residues. Germline loops: CDR1 SGHTA, CDR2 FQGNSA. Trimming removed 1 base at V and 4 bases at J, with 13 bases between. The CDR3: CASSLVIGEGYGYTF. DNA for the CDR3: TGTGCCAGCAGCTTAGTAATAGGGGAGGGCTATGGCTACACCTTC.